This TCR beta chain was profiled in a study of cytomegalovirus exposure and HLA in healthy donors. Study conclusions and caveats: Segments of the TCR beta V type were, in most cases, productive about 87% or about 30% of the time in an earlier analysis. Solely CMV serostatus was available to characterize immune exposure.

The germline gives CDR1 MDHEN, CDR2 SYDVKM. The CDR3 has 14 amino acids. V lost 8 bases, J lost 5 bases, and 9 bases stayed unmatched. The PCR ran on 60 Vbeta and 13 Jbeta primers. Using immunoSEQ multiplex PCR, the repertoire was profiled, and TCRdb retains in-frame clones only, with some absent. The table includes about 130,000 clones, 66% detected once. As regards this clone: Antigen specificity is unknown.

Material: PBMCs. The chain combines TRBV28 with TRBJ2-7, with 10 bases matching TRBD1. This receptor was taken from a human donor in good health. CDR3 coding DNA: TGTGCCAGCCTAGACGGGACAGGGGACCACGAGCAGTACTTC. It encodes CASLDGTGDHEQYF.